Following are 6 T cell receptor beta chains from one sample sequenced in a study of cytomegalovirus exposure and HLA in healthy donors. With 60 Vbeta and 13 Jbeta primers, the PCR was carried out. Clones were sequenced by immunoSEQ multiplex PCR, and TCRdb holds only the in-frame ones, with some missing. The table has roughly 130,000 clones, 80% seen once. Sequences were obtained from PBMCs. Every receptor here comes from a man aged 40-50 years in good health and CMV-seronegative.

This chain joins TRBV5-4 and TRBJ1-2; a weak D match, TRBD1 (5 bases). V was shortened by 7 bases and J by 4 bases, with 14 bases between the two germline ends. Germline-derived CDR1 and CDR2 are SGHNT and YYREEE (reference sequence). This CDR3 region has 13 residues. The chain's CDR3 is CASATGGGYGYTF. The CDR3 nucleotides are TGTGCCAGCGCGACCGGGGGTGGCTATGGCTACACCTTC.

The chain combines TRBV5-1 with TRBJ1-5, with D tentatively TRBD1 (6 bases). With 4 bases removed from V and 7 bases from J, the gap between germline ends came to 15 bases. CDR3 size: 14 residues. The germline V gene encodes CDR1 SGHRS and CDR2 YFSETQ. DNA for the CDR3: TGCGCCAGCAGCCAGGGGCGAGAGGGACAGCCCCAGCATTTT. Its protein product is CASSQGREGQPQHF.

The chain links TRBV7-2 to TRBJ1-2; possibly TRBD1 for D (6 bases). Trimming left V 5 bases short and J 6 bases short, with 16 bases between. This CDR3 is 14 amino acids long. The germline CDR1 and CDR2 sequences are SGHTA and FQGNSA. CDR3 sequence: CASSKGGTRDGYTF. The DNA for the CDR3 is TGTGCCAGCAGCAAGGGGGGGACGAGAGATGGCTACACCTTC.

The V call is TRBV28, the J call TRBJ1-1, with 9 bases matching TRBD1. The trim removed 4 bases at V and 1 base at J, leaving 7 bases unmatched. The germline V gene encodes CDR1 MDHEN and CDR2 SYDVKM. The CDR3 sequence is 16 residues long. The CDR3 nucleotides are TGTGCCAGCAGTTCAGAGGGACAGGGATGGAACACTGAAGCTTTCTTT. This encodes CASSSEGQGWNTEAFF.

This sequence joins TRBV5-1 and TRBJ1-6; 8 bases are shared with TRBD1. The CDR3 extends over 16 amino acids. CDR1 and CDR2 (germline): SGHRS, YFSETQ. V lost 0 bases and J lost 6; bases outside the gene matches: 5. The CDR3 DNA is TGCGCCAGCAGCTTGGGGCAGGGGGCCTCTAATTCACCCCTCCACTTT. Its protein product is CASSLGQGASNSPLHF.

The CDR3 loop is CASSLRQGAEFNEQFF. The DNA for the CDR3 is TGTGCCAGCAGCCTGAGGCAGGGGGCGGAATTCAATGAGCAGTTCTTC. This chain links TRBV5-4 with TRBJ2-1, with 8 bases fitting TRBD1. Germline CDR1 is SGHNT and CDR2 is YYREEE (reference sequence). The V segment lost 4 bases and the J segment 6 bases; nucleotides outside the gene matches: 12. The length of the CDR3 is 16 residues. The whole variable domain, filled in from reference TRBV5-4 and TRBJ2-1, reads ETGVTQSPTHLIKTRGQQVTLRCSSQSGHNTVSWYQQALGQGPQFIFQYYREEENGRGNFPPRFSGLQFPNYSSELNVNALELDDSALYLCASSLRQGAEFNEQFFGPGTRLTVL.